The 18 T cell receptor beta chains below all came from one sample that was sequenced in a study of T cell repertoires in ileal Crohn's disease. Libraries were prepared by immunoSEQ multiplex PCR; TCRdb keeps only in-frame clonotypes and omits some of them. In the table there are about 14,000 clones, roughly 80% of which are singletons. Sequencing was carried out using ileal tissue. The receptors stem from an adult with Crohn's disease.

The chain combines TRBV4-1 with TRBJ1-2, with 10 positions matching TRBD1. The junction had 6 bases not matched to a gene; V was cut back by 1 base and J by 7 bases. The CDR3 has 15 residues. Germline lookup yields CDR1 MGHRA and CDR2 YSYEKL. CDR3 nucleotide sequence: TGCGCCAGCAGCCAAGCTGGGACAGGGGCGTTTGGCTACACCTTC. The encoded protein is CASSQAGTGAFGYTF.

V and J are TRBV6-1 and TRBJ2-7, with D maybe TRBD1 (6 bases). This CDR3 has 14 residues. V was cut by 2 bases and J by 2 bases, with 10 bases left in between. In germline, CDR1 is MNHNS, CDR2 SASEGT. CDR3 nucleotides: TGTGCCAGCAGTGAAAATCAGGGGCCCTACGAGCAGTACTTC. It yields the protein CASSENQGPYEQYF.

A single count supports this clone. The chain uses TRBV9 and TRBJ1-4; TRBD1 matches at 7 bases. The CDR3 extends over 14 amino acids. Losses at the gene ends were 3 bases for V and 3 bases for J; bases not matched to a gene: 2. Germline V gives CDR1 SGDLS, CDR2 YYNGEE. For the CDR3, the DNA is TGTGCCAGCAGCGACGGGACAGCTAATGAAAAACTGTTTTTT. This codes for CASSDGTANEKLFF.

This chain links TRBV28 with TRBJ1-4; 10 positions match TRBD1. CDR3 size: 15 residues. Unmatched junction bases numbered 4, after V lost 2 bases and J lost 7 bases. Germline assignment: CDR1 MDHEN and CDR2 SYDVKM. The CDR3 here is CASSLDRGRFEKLFF. The CDR3 DNA reads as TGTGCCAGCAGTTTAGACAGGGGGCGCTTTGAAAAACTGTTTTTT.

The chain links TRBV5-5 to TRBJ2-5; D uncertain. The V end lost 4 bases, the J end lost 0 bases, and 10 bases lay between the germline ends. Germline V lookup: CDR1 SGHKS, CDR2 YYEKEE (reference sequence). This CDR3 spans 14 amino acids. CDR3 protein: CASSRSLNQETQYF. In nucleotides, the CDR3 is TGTGCCAGCAGCAGGAGCCTCAACCAAGAGACCCAGTACTTC. The full variable domain, its missing parts supplied by reference TRBV5-5 and TRBJ2-5, is DAGVTQSPTHLIKTRGQQVTLRCSPISGHKSVSWYQQVLGQGPQFIFQYYEKEERGRGNFPDRFSARQFPNYSSELNVNALLLGDSALYLCASSRSLNQETQYFGPGTRLLVL.

This chain joins TRBV18 and TRBJ2-6; TRBD2 is a possible D gene (5 bases). The CDR3 sequence is 18 residues long. Per the germline V gene, CDR1 is KGHSH and CDR2 is LQKENI. V was shortened by 3 bases and J by 0 bases, with 15 bases between the two germline ends. CDR3 sequence (DNA): TGTGCCAGCTCACCGGAGGTGGGAGCGAGCTCTGGGGCCAACGTCCTGACTTTC. Residues: CASSPEVGASSGANVLTF.

This chain links TRBV15 with TRBJ1-5; D unresolved. CDR1 is LNHNV, CDR2 YYDKDF, per germline (reference sequence). Trimming left V 1 base short and J 3 bases short, with 13 bases between. The CDR3 consists of 16 residues. The CDR3 sequence: CATSRGGFTDNQPQHF. The CDR3 region has the DNA TGTGCCACCAGCAGAGGAGGGTTTACGGACAATCAGCCCCAGCATTTT.

The V call is TRBV28, the J call TRBJ1-1, with D perhaps TRBD1 (6 bases). V lost 2 bases and J lost 12, with 22 bases in between. This CDR3 has 15 residues. CDR1 is MDHEN, CDR2 SYDVKM, per germline. The CDR3 reads CASSLGGGGSLLSFF. The CDR3 region has the DNA TGTGCCAGCAGTTTAGGAGGGGGGGGGTCTCTCCTCTCTTTCTTT.

The chain couples TRBV5-4 to TRBJ2-3; 13 positions match TRBD2. V lost 4 bases, J lost 0 bases, and 8 bases stayed unmatched. Per the germline V gene, CDR1 is SGHNT and CDR2 is YYREEE (reference sequence). The CDR3 runs 18 residues. CDR3 protein: CASSDGTSGAPSTDTQYF. CDR3 sequence (DNA): TGTGCCAGCAGCGACGGGACTAGCGGGGCACCTAGCACAGATACGCAGTATTTT.

This clone was recorded once. The rearrangement links TRBV7-6 to TRBJ1-3, with 8 bases that match TRBD1. Germline V CDR1 and CDR2: SGHVS, FNYEAQ. V shed 5 bases and J 0 bases; nucleotides not matched to a gene: 6. The CDR3 consists of 16 residues. In DNA, the CDR3 is TGTGCCAGCAGCCCAACAGGGGGAAGCTCTGGAAACACCATATATTTT. Protein product: CASSPTGGSSGNTIYF.

The chain combines TRBV6-1 with TRBJ2-5, with 7 bases lining up with TRBD2. V lost 5 bases, J lost 5 bases, and 8 bases stayed unmatched. Per the germline V gene, CDR1 is MNHNS and CDR2 is SASEGT. The CDR3 length is 14 residues. The CDR3 nucleotides are TGTGCCAGCAGTCCCGGGGAGGGTCGGGAGACCCAGTACTTC. It encodes CASSPGEGRETQYF.

The chain is built from TRBV29-1 and TRBJ2-7, with 7 nucleotides matching TRBD2. V shed 6 bases, J shed 3 bases, and the junction held 14 bases outside the gene matches. Germline CDR1 is SQVTM and CDR2 is ANQGSEA. This CDR3 contains 15 residues. The CDR3 sequence is CSVKTLRSGVYEQYF. The CDR3, as DNA: TGCAGCGTGAAAACCCTGAGGAGCGGGGTCTACGAGCAGTACTTC.

The gene calls are TRBV11-3 and TRBJ1-1, with a tentative D call TRBD1 (5 bases). The CDR3 length is 14 residues. The V end lost 5 bases, the J end lost 11 bases, and 21 bases lay between the germline ends. Germline lookup yields CDR1 SGHNT and CDR2 YENEEA. Here the CDR3 reads CASSTGDGGSKAFF. The DNA of the CDR3 is TGTGCCAGCAGCACGGGGGACGGCGGAAGTAAGGCTTTCTTT.

The J gene is TRBJ2-2, the V gene TRBV7-2; possibly TRBD2 for D (5 bases). The CDR3 length is 15 residues. CDR1 is SGHTA, CDR2 FQGNSA, per germline. Trimming removed 2 bases from V and 2 bases from J, with 9 bases in between. CDR3 DNA sequence: TGTGCCAGCAGCTTATATACGGGAAACACCGGGGAGCTGTTTTTT. It is translated as CASSLYTGNTGELFF.

CDR3 bases: TGCGCCAGCAGCACTCGACAGGGGCTGGTCAATGAGCAGTTCTTC. Amino acid sequence: CASSTRQGLVNEQFF. The chain recombines TRBV5-1 with TRBJ2-1, with 8 bases aligning to TRBD1. The CDR3 consists of 15 residues. Trimming at V came to 4 bases and at J to 6 bases, leaving 9 bases not matched to a gene. CDR1 is SGHRS, CDR2 YFSETQ, per germline.

V gene TRBV7-2 combines with J gene TRBJ2-5; a weak D match, TRBD2 (6 bases). Trimming stripped 5 bases from V and 1 base from J, with 17 bases between. This CDR3 has 16 amino acids. In germline, CDR1 is SGHTA, CDR2 FQGNSA. The CDR3 reads CASSPTLGLAQETQYF. For the CDR3, the DNA is TGTGCCAGCAGCCCCACGTTGGGACTCGCCCAAGAGACCCAGTACTTC.

Only one count was recorded for this clone. This sequence joins TRBV28 and TRBJ2-3; 7 bases are a match to TRBD2. Germline CDR1 is MDHEN and CDR2 is SYDVKM. The CDR3 sequence is 16 residues long. V shed 5 bases and J 1 base; nucleotides not matched to a gene: 9. The CDR3 loop is CASSDMGRGGTDTQYF. CDR3 coding DNA: TGTGCCAGCAGTGATATGGGACGGGGGGGCACAGATACGCAGTATTTT.

CDR3 sequence reads: CASTRLGGTEAFF. The CDR3 DNA reads TGTGCCAGCACCAGACTGGGGGGCACTGAAGCTTTCTTT. V and J are TRBV6-1 and TRBJ1-1; tentative D call: TRBD1 (5 bases). Trimming took off 7 bases at V and 4 bases at J, with 13 bases between the two ends. From germline, CDR1 is MNHNS and CDR2 SASEGT. The CDR3 is 13 amino acids.